The 12 T cell receptor beta chains in this list originate from one sample, sequenced in a study of cytomegalovirus exposure and HLA in healthy donors (dated by TCRdb to about 2017). Libraries were built with the immunoSEQ multiplex PCR assay. Not all clones reach the TCRdb copy of this immuneACCESS table, which keeps in-frame sequences only. Checked studies attribute under half of the gap to unresolved V genes and leave the rest unexplained. The sample table lists about 150,000 clones, approximately 86% of them with a count of one. About 1.9% of the sample is taken by the ten largest. Sample: PBMCs. These receptors came from a human donor in good health.

This clone has only a few counts. This sample includes further DNA sequences coding for the same CDR3. The chain has TRBV6-6 and TRBJ2-3, with 9 nucleotides matching TRBD2. The CDR3 is 13 amino acids. Germline trimming cut 7 bases from V and 6 bases from J; bases unmatched to any gene: 5. The germline V gene has CDR1 MNHNY and CDR2 SVGAGI (reference sequence). For the CDR3, the DNA is TGTGCCAGCACAAGACTAGCGGAGGATACGCAGTATTTT. It codes for CASTRLAEDTQYF.

The V and J genes are TRBV13 and TRBJ2-6, with TRBD1 matching 8 bases. The J segment lost 2 bases and the V segment lost 5 bases, leaving 17 bases of the junction unmatched. CDR3 length equals 20 residues. Germline lookup yields CDR1 PRHDT and CDR2 FYEKMQ (reference sequence). This CDR3 reads CASSTREGTGNLAGANVLTF. In nucleotides, the CDR3 is TGTGCCAGCAGCACTAGAGAAGGGACAGGAAACCTTGCTGGGGCCAACGTCCTGACTTTC.

This clone appeared a few times. The same CDR3 arises from other DNA sequences in this sample as well. V usage is TRBV20-1 and J usage is TRBJ1-1; D not resolved. Trimming left V 4 bases short and J 1 base short, with 4 bases between. The length of the CDR3 is 11 residues. Germline lookup yields CDR1 DFQATT and CDR2 SNEGSKA (reference sequence). CDR3: CSATGNTEAFF. DNA for the CDR3: TGCAGTGCTACAGGGAACACTGAAGCTTTCTTT.

The chain joins TRBV5-5 to TRBJ2-1, with D perhaps TRBD2 (6 bases). The V gene lost 3 bases and the J gene lost 9 bases, with 13 bases spanning the gap. The CDR3 runs 13 residues. From germline, CDR1 is SGHKS and CDR2 YYEKEE (reference sequence). The CDR3 here is CASSSLPGLEQFF. CDR3 in DNA: TGTGCCAGCAGCTCCCTTCCGGGACTTGAGCAGTTCTTC.

CDR3 region: CASSSVTGTGGSNEKLFF. The CDR3 coding sequence is TGTGCCAGCAGCTCAGTTACCGGGACAGGGGGTTCTAATGAAAAACTGTTTTTT. This rearrangement joins TRBV7-9 to TRBJ1-4; 11 bases line up with TRBD1. V shed 4 bases, J shed 3 bases, and the junction held 10 bases outside the gene matches. The CDR3 extends over 18 amino acids. Per the germline V gene, CDR1 is SEHNR and CDR2 is FQNEAQ (reference sequence).

This chain joins TRBV5-4 and TRBJ1-3; D gene ambiguous. Per germline, CDR1 SGHNT and CDR2 YYREEE (reference sequence). This CDR3 is 13 amino acids long. V dropped 0 bases and J dropped 7 bases, with 8 bases sitting between them. As DNA, the CDR3 is TGTGCCAGCAGCTTGGGTATCTCGAACACCATATATTTT. Amino acids: CASSLGISNTIYF.

This clone was counted a few times. The V and J genes are TRBV6-1 and TRBJ2-1, with a weak D call TRBD1 (6 bases). This CDR3 is 13 amino acids long. Per germline, CDR1 MNHNS and CDR2 SASEGT. The V end lost 9 bases, the J end lost 8 bases, and 17 bases lay between the germline ends. The CDR3 DNA follows: TGTGCCAGTTATAACAGGGATCAAGATGAGCAGTTCTTC. Its translation is CASYNRDQDEQFF.

The chain joins TRBV18 to TRBJ2-1, with unresolved D. This CDR3 has 13 amino acids. V was trimmed by 0 bases and J by 6 bases, leaving 6 bases between them. Germline CDR1 and CDR2: KGHSH and LQKENI. For the CDR3, the DNA is TGTGCCAGCTCACCACCCAGCGCCAATGAGCAGTTCTTC. The encoded protein is CASSPPSANEQFF.

The gene calls are TRBV6-5 and TRBJ1-1; 7 nucleotides align to TRBD1. Trimming at V came to 0 bases and at J to 7 bases, leaving 2 bases not matched to a gene. The CDR3 is made up of 13 amino acids. Germline CDR1 and CDR2: MNHEY and SVGAGI. CDR3: CASSYSRDSEAFF. The CDR3 DNA follows: TGTGCCAGCAGTTACTCGCGGGACAGTGAAGCTTTCTTT.

J is TRBJ2-7 and V is TRBV11-2; TRBD2 matches at 13 bases. Germline CDR1 and CDR2: SGHAT and FQNNGV. The CDR3 runs to 16 residues. Trimming at V came to 2 bases and at J to 3 bases, leaving 4 bases not matched to a gene. The CDR3 DNA follows: TGTGCCAGCAGCTTATCGACTAGCGGGGGGCTCTACGAGCAGTACTTC. It encodes CASSLSTSGGLYEQYF.

This clone has more than one count but fewer than ten. The genes are TRBV18 and TRBJ2-7; D might be TRBD2 (6 bases). The CDR3 sequence is 14 residues long. CDR1 and CDR2 from the germline V gene are KGHSH and LQKENI. Trimming removed 1 base from V and 4 bases from J, with 11 bases in between. The CDR3: CASSPLGAGYEQYF. The CDR3 DNA sequence: TGTGCCAGCTCACCACTCGGGGCGGGGTACGAGCAGTACTTC.

As concerns this clone: In the same sample, other DNA sequences code for this CDR3. This chain's CDR3 is CASRGTGGTDTQYF. The DNA for the CDR3 is TGTGCCAGCCGGGGGACAGGGGGGACAGATACGCAGTATTTT. The V and J genes are TRBV19 and TRBJ2-3; 11 bases match TRBD1. Germline CDR1 is LNHDA and CDR2 is SQIVND (reference sequence). There are 14 residues in the CDR3. J was trimmed by 3 bases and V by 9 bases; bases with no gene match: 5. Using reference TRBV19 and TRBJ2-3 for the parts outside the CDR3, the full variable domain is DGGITQSPKYLFRKEGQNVTLSCEQNLNHDAMYWYRQDPGQGLRLIYYSQIVNDFQKGDIAEGYSVSREKKESFPLTVTSAQKNPTAFYLCASRGTGGTDTQYFGPGTRLTVL.